Here is one T cell receptor beta chain with its context. Its antigen is still unknown. The input lacks base qualities; no much larger clone sits a single base away. The germline V end is reduced by 5 bases and the J end by 1 base; junction bases left unmatched: 13. The CDR3 runs 18 amino acids, cysteine and phenylalanine included. The only DNA kept is the CDR3, 54 bases in frame from the first base. From a lookup of the germline V gene, CDR1 and CDR2 are SNHLY and FYNNEI. TCRbeta CDR3 regions were amplified from genomic DNA using the immunoSEQ Assay, a bias-controlled multiplex PCR. The authors processed their data as follows. Within the assay, amplification of reference gene primers was used to estimate how many nucleated cells each sample contained. To quantify the absolute abundance of each unique TCRbeta CDR3 rearrangement, sequence reads were collapsed and filtered. For each sample, productive Simpson clonality was calculated as the square root of Simpson's diversity index over productive rearrangements. TCRdb mirrors the immuneACCESS table, restricted to in-frame sequences. Some clones are absent from its copies; in checked studies, under half trace to an unresolved V gene, and the reason for the others is unknown. For V, J and clone size, that table is used; D and trimming come from the DNA. Recorded for this sample are tens of thousands of clones; 75% to 95% of them occurred a single time. In total, the top ten clones hold approximately 6.2% of the sample.

Collaborating institutions collected whole blood in K2EDTA tubes following their own protocols. For TCRbeta analysis, collaborators shipped samples in one of three forms: frozen whole blood, isolated PBMCs, or DNA extracted from either of those sample types. These data are taken from a study of blood T cell repertoires in COVID-19 (dated by TCRdb to between 2020 and 2021). Broadly, across the study: Samples from collaborators originated in the United States, Italy and Spain and spanned both the acute and convalescent phases of COVID-19. The material from the prospective study consisted of cDNA or gDNA derived from T cells, B-cell-depleted T cells, or PBMCs. The dataset comprised deeply sampled blood TCRbeta repertoires from subjects exposed to, actively infected with, or recovered from COVID-19. The repertoires were made available in a free public database intended to serve as a resource for research on the immune response to SARS-CoV-2. The samples were drawn from the first 160 participants of the ongoing ImmuneRACE study and from 950 to 1,500 subjects provided by 6 global collaborators. Sample metadata almost always included a de-identified subject ID, COVID-19 status, age in years and sex. Where available, HLA class I and class II types were obtained from metadata supplied by the sample provider rather than from assay-based typing. What the work shows at the level of the full study, not this receptor alone: The amount of clinical and demographic metadata varied by source and participant and was provided uncurated.

The sequenced material came from peripheral blood. The V and J segments used are TRBV2 and TRBJ2-2, with 7 bases aligning to TRBD1. The TCR was taken from a man in his forties with acute or convalescent COVID-19. The nucleotides read TGTGCCAGCAGTAACCAGCGGACAGGCCAACTGAACACCGGGGAGCTGTTTTTT. This codes for CASSNQRTGQLNTGELFF.